Detailed here is one T cell receptor (beta chain). Its antigen is undetermined. This CDR3 comprises 17 residues. CDR1 and CDR2 (germline): SGHKS, YYEKEE (reference sequence). The germline V and J ends were trimmed by 0 bases and 2 bases, with 15 bases remaining between them. This sample is part of a study of cytomegalovirus exposure and HLA in healthy donors. Study-wide results and caveats: Later work associated roughly 15,000 TCR beta sequences with HLA alleles at 0.05 false discovery rate. TCR beta chain V- and J-gene trimming was linked, in a later analysis, to a missense variant in DCLRE1C.

PCR primers comprised 60 Vbeta and 13 Jbeta primers. The protocol was immunoSEQ multiplex PCR, while the TCRdb copy is restricted to in-frame clones and leaves out a portion. The sample lists around 190,000 clones, around four fifths occurring once. This chain joins TRBV5-5 and TRBJ1-5; D is undetermined. What was sequenced was PBMCs. The sequence derives from a man aged 35-49 years in good health and CMV-seropositive. The CDR3 here is CASSLGAWSRGNQPQHF. DNA for the CDR3: TGTGCCAGCAGCTTGGGTGCGTGGTCCCGGGGCAATCAGCCCCAGCATTTT. The full variable domain, its missing parts supplied by reference TRBV5-5 and TRBJ1-5, is DAGVTQSPTHLIKTRGQQVTLRCSPISGHKSVSWYQQVLGQGPQFIFQYYEKEERGRGNFPDRFSARQFPNYSSELNVNALLLGDSALYLCASSLGAWSRGNQPQHFGDGTRLSIL.